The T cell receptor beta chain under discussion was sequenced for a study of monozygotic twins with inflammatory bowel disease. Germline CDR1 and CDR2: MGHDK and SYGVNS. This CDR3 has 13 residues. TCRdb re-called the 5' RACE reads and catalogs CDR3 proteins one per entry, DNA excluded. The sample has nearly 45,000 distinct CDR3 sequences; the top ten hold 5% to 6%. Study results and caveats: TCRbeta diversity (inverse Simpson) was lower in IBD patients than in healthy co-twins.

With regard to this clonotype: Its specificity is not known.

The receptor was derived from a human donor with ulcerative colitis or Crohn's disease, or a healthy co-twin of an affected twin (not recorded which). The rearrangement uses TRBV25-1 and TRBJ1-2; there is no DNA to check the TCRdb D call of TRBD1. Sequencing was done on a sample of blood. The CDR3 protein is CASSASGIPYYTF.